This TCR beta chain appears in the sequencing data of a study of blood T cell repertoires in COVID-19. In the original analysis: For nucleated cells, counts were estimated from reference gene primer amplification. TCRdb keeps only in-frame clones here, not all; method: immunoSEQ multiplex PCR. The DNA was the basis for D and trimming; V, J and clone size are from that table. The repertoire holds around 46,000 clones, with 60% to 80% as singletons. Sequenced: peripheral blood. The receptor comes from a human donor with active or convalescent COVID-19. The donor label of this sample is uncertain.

The CDR3 is CASSLDGQGAYTF. The CDR3, as DNA: TGTGCCAGCAGCTTAGACGGACAGGGGGCCTACACCTTC. The rearrangement uses TRBV7-2 and TRBJ1-2; 11 positions match TRBD1. V shed 1 base, J shed 10 bases, and the junction held 2 bases outside the gene matches. The CDR3 extends over 13 amino acids. Germline V gene data show CDR1 as SGHTA and CDR2 as FQGNSA. Full variable domain (rest looked up from reference TRBV7-2 and TRBJ1-2): GAGVSQSPSNKVTEKGKDVELRCDPISGHTALYWYRQSLGQGLEFLIYFQGNSAPDKSGLPSDRFSAERTGGSVSTLTIQRTQQEDSAVYLCASSLDGQGAYTFGSGTRLTVV.